The 14 T cell receptor beta chains in this list originate from one sample, sequenced in a study of T cells in tuberculosis. Thawed, overnight-rested PBMC were stained with GMM-loaded CD1B tetramer, viability dye and anti-CD3, then sorted. CD1B tetramers were loaded with Rhodococcus equi-derived C32 glucose monomycolate. The protocol was immunoSEQ multiplex PCR, while the TCRdb copy is restricted to in-frame clones and leaves out a portion. The sample has 55,000 to 70,000 clones, approximately 80% seen once. Sequences were obtained from CD1b-GMM tetramer-negative cells sorted from PBMCs. Source of these receptors: an adult woman with latent tuberculosis.

The chain recombines TRBV19 with TRBJ1-2, with no clear D. The V end lost 5 bases, the J end lost 3 bases, and 13 bases lay between the germline ends. The germline V gene encodes CDR1 LNHDA and CDR2 SQIVND (reference sequence). CDR3 length: 14 residues. In nucleotides, the CDR3 is TGTGCCAGTAGTTCTAGACTGCGTGACTATGGCTACACCTTC. Protein: CASSSRLRDYGYTF. Complete variable domain (other parts from reference TRBV19 and TRBJ1-2): DGGITQSPKYLFRKEGQNVTLSCEQNLNHDAMYWYRQDPGQGLRLIYYSQIVNDFQKGDIAEGYSVSREKKESFPLTVTSAQKNPTAFYLCASSSRLRDYGYTFGSGTRLTVV.

V and J are TRBV4-3 and TRBJ2-3, with a possible D match to TRBD1 (6 bases). This CDR3 comprises 19 residues. Per germline, CDR1 LGHNA and CDR2 YSLEER. V lost 0 bases to trimming and J lost 0 bases, with 19 bases between them. The CDR3 spells CASSQEWGQPSLSTDTQYF. The CDR3 bases are TGCGCCAGCAGCCAAGAGTGGGGGCAGCCGAGTCTAAGCACAGATACGCAGTATTTT.

This sequence joins TRBV7-9 and TRBJ1-6; 7 bases are a match to TRBD1. Germline V lookup: CDR1 SEHNR, CDR2 FQNEAQ (reference sequence). The ends lost 5 bases at V and 5 bases at J; junction bases unmatched: 3. The CDR3 extends over 14 amino acids. This CDR3 reads CASSTTGNNSPLHF. DNA of the CDR3: TGTGCCAGCAGCACGACAGGGAATAATTCACCCCTCCACTTT.

J is TRBJ2-7 and V is TRBV18; the D gene is possibly TRBD1 (6 bases). V gave up 3 bases and J gave up 3 bases, with 15 bases separating them. Germline V gene lookup returns CDR1 KGHSH and CDR2 LQKENI. This CDR3 is 15 amino acids long. CDR3: CASSPTGQLFYEQYF. Written as DNA, the CDR3 is TGTGCCAGCTCACCGACGGGACAACTGTTCTACGAGCAGTACTTC. Full variable domain (missing parts from reference TRBV18 and TRBJ2-7): NAGVMQNPRHLVRRRGQEARLRCSPMKGHSHVYWYRQLPEEGLKFMVYLQKENIIDESGMPKERFSAEFPKEGPSILRIQQVVRGDSAAYFCASSPTGQLFYEQYFGPGTRLTVT.

V usage is TRBV19 and J usage is TRBJ1-3; possible D gene TRBD1, 5 bases. Germline loops: CDR1 LNHDA, CDR2 SQIVND (reference sequence). The CDR3 length is 14 residues. V gave up 7 bases and J gave up 3 bases, with 13 bases separating them. CDR3 in DNA: TGTGCCAGTACCCAGGGCGCAGGTGGAAACACCATATATTTT. Encoded protein: CASTQGAGGNTIYF.

The chain employs TRBV4-3 and TRBJ2-3, with 9 bases aligning to TRBD2. The CDR3 sequence is 15 residues long. The V gene end was trimmed by 3 bases and the J gene end by 3 bases; junction bases not matched to a gene: 4. The germline V gene has CDR1 LGHNA and CDR2 YSLEER. The CDR3 coding sequence is TGCGCCAGCAGCCAGGCGGGGGGGCCGACAGATACGCAGTATTTT. As protein: CASSQAGGPTDTQYF.

V and J are TRBV18 and TRBJ1-6; 12 bases are shared with TRBD1. The V segment lost 5 bases and the J segment 7 bases; nucleotides outside the gene matches: 6. The length of the CDR3 is 16 residues. CDR1 is KGHSH and CDR2 is LQKENI in the germline V gene. CDR3 DNA: TGTGCCAGCTCAGCCGGGACAGGGGGCCGGAATTCACCCCTCCACTTT. Translation: CASSAGTGGRNSPLHF.

This clone appeared once. This rearrangement joins TRBV27 to TRBJ2-3; weak D call: TRBD2 (6 bases). Germline V gene data show CDR1 as MNHEY and CDR2 as SMNVEV (reference sequence). The length of the CDR3 is 16 residues. V shed 5 bases and J shed 1 base, with 16 bases lying between them. CDR3 amino acids: CASSRGGLSGTDTQYF. DNA of the CDR3: TGTGCCAGCAGTCGTGGAGGACTATCGGGCACAGATACGCAGTATTTT.

The chain carries TRBV7-8 and TRBJ2-7; 14 bases line up with TRBD2. CDR1 SGHVS and CDR2 FQNEAQ come from the germline V gene. With V trimmed by 4 bases and J by 4 bases, 9 bases remained unmatched. The CDR3 has 17 amino acids. In nucleotides, the CDR3 is TGTGCCAGCAGCTCCCGAGGGACTAGCGGGAGTAGGTACGAGCAGTACTTC. Translation: CASSSRGTSGSRYEQYF.

The rearrangement links TRBV30 to TRBJ1-2; perhaps TRBD1 as D (6 bases). Trimming cost V 3 bases and J 2 bases, with 22 bases left between them. CDR1 is GTSNPN, CDR2 SVGIG, per germline (reference sequence). The CDR3 is made up of 17 amino acids. The CDR3 loop is CAWSDLWLQGGNYGYTF. The CDR3 DNA reads as TGTGCCTGGAGCGACCTCTGGCTACAGGGAGGGAACTATGGCTACACCTTC.

This rearrangement joins TRBV19 to TRBJ2-1; tentative D call: TRBD2 (5 bases). Germline V gene data show CDR1 as LNHDA and CDR2 as SQIVND (reference sequence). This CDR3 region has 15 residues. V was cut by 0 bases and J by 7 bases, with 13 bases left in between. As DNA, the CDR3 is TGTGCCAGTAGTATAGATTGGGATCTAGCAAATGAGCAGTTCTTC. This encodes CASSIDWDLANEQFF.

This clone was found once. The CDR3, as DNA: TGTGCCAGCAGCTCACCCACGCAGGGATCCTACAATGAGCAGTTCTTC. Translated: CASSSPTQGSYNEQFF. The chain joins TRBV5-4 to TRBJ2-1; weak D call: TRBD1 (5 bases). The CDR3 loop spans 16 amino acids. V was cut by 3 bases and J by 1 base, with 14 bases left in between. Germline loops: CDR1 SGHNT, CDR2 YYREEE (reference sequence).

This clone was counted a few times. The rearrangement uses TRBV7-9 and TRBJ1-1; no clear D. Germline CDR1 SEHNR, CDR2 FQNEAQ (reference sequence). The CDR3 has 11 residues. The germline V and J ends were trimmed by 5 bases and 11 bases, with 12 bases remaining between them. CDR3 amino acids: CASSINTQAFF. Here the CDR3 DNA reads TGTGCCAGCAGCATCAATACACAGGCTTTCTTT.

The chain carries TRBV11-3 and TRBJ2-5, with 7 bases lining up with TRBD1. Losses at the gene ends were 4 bases for V and 1 base for J; bases not matched to a gene: 12. Germline V gives CDR1 SGHNT, CDR2 YENEEA. This CDR3 spans 17 amino acids. CDR3 protein: CASSSPPGRGSQETQYF. The CDR3 nucleotides are TGTGCCAGCAGCTCTCCTCCGGGCAGGGGGTCCCAAGAGACCCAGTACTTC.